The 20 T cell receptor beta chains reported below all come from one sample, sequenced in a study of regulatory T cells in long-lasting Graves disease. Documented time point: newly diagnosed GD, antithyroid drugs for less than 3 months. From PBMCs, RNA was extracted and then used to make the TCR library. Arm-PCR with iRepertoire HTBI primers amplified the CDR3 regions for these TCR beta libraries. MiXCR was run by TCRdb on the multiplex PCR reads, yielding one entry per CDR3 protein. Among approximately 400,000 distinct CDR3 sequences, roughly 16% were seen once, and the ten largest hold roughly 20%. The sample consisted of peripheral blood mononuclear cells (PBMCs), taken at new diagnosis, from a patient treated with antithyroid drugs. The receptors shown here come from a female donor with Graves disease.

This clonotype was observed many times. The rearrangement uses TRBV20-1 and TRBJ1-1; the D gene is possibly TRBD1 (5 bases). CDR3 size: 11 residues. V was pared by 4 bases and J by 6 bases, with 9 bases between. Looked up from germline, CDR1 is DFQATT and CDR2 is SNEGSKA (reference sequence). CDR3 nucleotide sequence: TGCAGTGCTATGGGGCTCCCTGAAGCTTTCTTT. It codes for CSAMGLPEAFF.

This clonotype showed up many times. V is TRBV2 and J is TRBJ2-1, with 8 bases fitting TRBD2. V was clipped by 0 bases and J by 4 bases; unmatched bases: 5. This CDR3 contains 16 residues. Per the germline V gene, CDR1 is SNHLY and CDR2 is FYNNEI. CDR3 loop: CASSEAGLAGYNEQFF. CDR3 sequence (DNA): TGTGCCAGCAGTGAAGCGGGGCTAGCGGGTTACAATGAGCAGTTCTTC.

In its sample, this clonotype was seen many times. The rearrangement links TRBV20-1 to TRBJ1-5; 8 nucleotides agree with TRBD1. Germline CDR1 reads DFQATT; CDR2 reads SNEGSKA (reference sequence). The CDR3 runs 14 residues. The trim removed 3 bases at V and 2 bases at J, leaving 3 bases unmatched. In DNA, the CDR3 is TGCAGTGCTAGCGGACAGGGAGGCAATCAGCCCCAGCATTTT. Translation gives CSASGQGGNQPQHF.

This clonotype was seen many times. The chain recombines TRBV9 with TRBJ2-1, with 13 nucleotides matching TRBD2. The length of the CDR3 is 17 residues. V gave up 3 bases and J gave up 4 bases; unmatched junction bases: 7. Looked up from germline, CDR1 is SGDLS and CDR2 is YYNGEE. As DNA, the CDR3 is TGTGCCAGCAGCGGGACTAGCGGGAGCGCTCGTTACAATGAGCAGTTCTTC. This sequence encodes CASSGTSGSARYNEQFF.

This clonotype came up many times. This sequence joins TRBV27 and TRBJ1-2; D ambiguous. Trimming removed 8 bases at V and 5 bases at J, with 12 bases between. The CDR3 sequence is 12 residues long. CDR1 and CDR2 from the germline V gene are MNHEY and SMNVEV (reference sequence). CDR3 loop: CASGPDGYGYTF. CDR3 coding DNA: TGTGCCAGCGGCCCGGACGGATATGGCTACACCTTC.

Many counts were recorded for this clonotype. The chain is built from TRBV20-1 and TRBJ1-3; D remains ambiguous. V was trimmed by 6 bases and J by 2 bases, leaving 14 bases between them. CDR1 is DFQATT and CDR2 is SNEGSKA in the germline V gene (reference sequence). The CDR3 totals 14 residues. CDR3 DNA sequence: TGCAGTGCCAGAACAGTAGACCCTGGAAACACCATATATTTT. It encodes CSARTVDPGNTIYF.

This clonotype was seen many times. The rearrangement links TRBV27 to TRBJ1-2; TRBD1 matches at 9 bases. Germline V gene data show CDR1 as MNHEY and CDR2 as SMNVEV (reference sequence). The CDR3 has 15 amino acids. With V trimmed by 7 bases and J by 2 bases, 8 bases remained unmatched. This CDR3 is CASTTTGGTNYGYTF. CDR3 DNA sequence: TGTGCCAGCACCACTACAGGGGGCACGAACTATGGCTACACCTTC.

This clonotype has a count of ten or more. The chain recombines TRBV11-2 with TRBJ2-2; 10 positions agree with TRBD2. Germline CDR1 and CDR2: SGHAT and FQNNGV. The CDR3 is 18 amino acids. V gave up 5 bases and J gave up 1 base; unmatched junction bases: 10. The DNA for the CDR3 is TGTGCCAGCAGCCGTGGCAGGGCTAGCGGGAGGAACACCGGGGAGCTGTTTTTT. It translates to CASSRGRASGRNTGELFF.

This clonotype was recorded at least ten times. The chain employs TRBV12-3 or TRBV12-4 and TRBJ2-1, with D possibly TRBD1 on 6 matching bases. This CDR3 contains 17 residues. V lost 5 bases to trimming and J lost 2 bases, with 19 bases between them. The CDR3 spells CASSPRTNRVAYNEQFF. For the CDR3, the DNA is TGTGCCAGCAGTCCCCGAACGAACAGGGTAGCCTACAATGAGCAGTTCTTC.

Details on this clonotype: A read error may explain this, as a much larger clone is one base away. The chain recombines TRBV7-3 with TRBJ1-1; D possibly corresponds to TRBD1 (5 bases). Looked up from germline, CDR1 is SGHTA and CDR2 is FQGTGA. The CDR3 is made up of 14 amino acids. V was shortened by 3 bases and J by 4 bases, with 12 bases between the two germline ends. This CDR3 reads CASSFAGPGTEAFF. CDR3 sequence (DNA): TGTGCCAGCAGCTTTGCAGGGCCGGGCACTGAAGCTTTCTTT.

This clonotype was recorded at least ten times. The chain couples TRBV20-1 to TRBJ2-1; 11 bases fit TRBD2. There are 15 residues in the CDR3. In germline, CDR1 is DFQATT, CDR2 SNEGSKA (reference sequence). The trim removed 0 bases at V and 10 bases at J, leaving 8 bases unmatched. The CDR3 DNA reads TGCAGTGCTAGAGATTTGATAGCGGGAGGGTACGAGCAGTTCTTC. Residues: CSARDLIAGGYEQFF.

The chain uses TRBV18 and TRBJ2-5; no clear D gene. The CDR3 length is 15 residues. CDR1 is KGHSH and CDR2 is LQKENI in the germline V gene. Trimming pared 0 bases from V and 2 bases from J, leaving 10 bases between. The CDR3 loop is CASSPPSTQQETQYF. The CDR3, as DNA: TGTGCCAGCTCACCACCGTCGACACAACAAGAGACCCAGTACTTC.

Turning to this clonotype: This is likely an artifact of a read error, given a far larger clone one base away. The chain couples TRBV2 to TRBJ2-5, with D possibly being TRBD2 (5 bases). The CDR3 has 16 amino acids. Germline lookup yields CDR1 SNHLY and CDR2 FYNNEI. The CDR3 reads CASSYSLGPSYNERFF. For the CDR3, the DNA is TGTGCCAGCAGTTATTCACTAGGACCCTCCTACAATGAGCGGTTCTTC.

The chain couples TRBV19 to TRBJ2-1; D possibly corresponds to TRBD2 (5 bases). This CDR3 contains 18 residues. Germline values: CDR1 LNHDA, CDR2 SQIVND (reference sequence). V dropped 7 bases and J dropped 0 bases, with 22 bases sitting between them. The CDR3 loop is CASTTSGWGASSYNEQFF. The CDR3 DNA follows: TGTGCCAGTACCACCTCAGGCTGGGGAGCAAGCTCCTACAATGAGCAGTTCTTC.

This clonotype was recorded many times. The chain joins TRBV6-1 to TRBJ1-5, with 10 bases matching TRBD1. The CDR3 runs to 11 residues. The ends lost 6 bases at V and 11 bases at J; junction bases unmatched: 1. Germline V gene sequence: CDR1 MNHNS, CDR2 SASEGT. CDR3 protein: CASSGTGAQHF. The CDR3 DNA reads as TGTGCCAGCAGCGGGACAGGGGCCCAGCATTTT.

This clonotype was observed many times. The CDR3 protein is CSARGLASTDTQYF. The CDR3 region has the DNA TGCAGTGCTAGAGGCCTTGCTAGCACAGATACGCAGTATTTT. The J gene is TRBJ2-3, the V gene TRBV20-1; no definite D call. Germline-derived CDR1 and CDR2 are DFQATT and SNEGSKA (reference sequence). Trimming cost V 1 base and J 0 bases, with 8 bases left between them. The CDR3 runs 14 residues.

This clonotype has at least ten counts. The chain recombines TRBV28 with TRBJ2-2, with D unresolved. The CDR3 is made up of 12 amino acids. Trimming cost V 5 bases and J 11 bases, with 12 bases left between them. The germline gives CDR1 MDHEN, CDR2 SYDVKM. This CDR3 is CASSPIVEELFF. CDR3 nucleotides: TGTGCCAGCAGTCCTATTGTGGAAGAGCTGTTTTTT.

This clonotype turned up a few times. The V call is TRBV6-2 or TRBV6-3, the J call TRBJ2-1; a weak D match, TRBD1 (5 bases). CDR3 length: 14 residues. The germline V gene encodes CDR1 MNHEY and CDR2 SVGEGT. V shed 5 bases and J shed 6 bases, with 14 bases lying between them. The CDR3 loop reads CASSDPARVNEQFF. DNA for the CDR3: TGTGCCAGCAGTGATCCTGCCAGGGTCAATGAGCAGTTCTTC.

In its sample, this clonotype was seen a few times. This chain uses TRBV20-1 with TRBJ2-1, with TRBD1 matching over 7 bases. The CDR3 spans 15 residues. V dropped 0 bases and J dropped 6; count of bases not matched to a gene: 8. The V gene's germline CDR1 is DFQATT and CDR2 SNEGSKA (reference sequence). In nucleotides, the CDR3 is TGCAGTGCTAGAGATGCACAGGGGCCGGGCAATGAGCAGTTCTTC. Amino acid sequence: CSARDAQGPGNEQFF.

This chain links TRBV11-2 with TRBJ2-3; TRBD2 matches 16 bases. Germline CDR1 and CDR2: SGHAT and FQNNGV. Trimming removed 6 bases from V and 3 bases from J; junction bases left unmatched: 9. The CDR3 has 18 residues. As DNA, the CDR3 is TGTGCCAGCAGAAGTCCGGGACTAGCGGGAGGGCCGACAGATACGCAGTATTTT. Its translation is CASRSPGLAGGPTDTQYF.